This passage covers 21 T cell receptor beta chains from one sample sequenced in a study of blood T cell repertoires in COVID-19. TCRdb's copy holds only in-frame clones and misses some; the assay was immunoSEQ multiplex PCR. The sample has 55,000 to 75,000 clones, around nine tenths seen once; the top ten hold around 7.7%. Sequencing was done on a sample of peripheral blood. Receptors originate from a human donor with active COVID-19. The donor label of this sample is uncertain.

V usage is TRBV24-1 and J usage is TRBJ2-5; the match to TRBD2 covers 12 bases. The CDR3 is 14 amino acids. The germline V gene encodes CDR1 KGHDR and CDR2 SFDVKD. V trimming: 9 bases; J trimming: 2 bases; junction bases outside the gene matches: 3. The DNA of the CDR3 is TGTGCCACCTCCGGACTAGCGGGACAAGAGACCCAGTACTTC. This gives the protein CATSGLAGQETQYF.

The rearrangement joins TRBV13 to TRBJ2-5; TRBD2 aligns across 10 bases. V dropped 1 base and J dropped 4; count of bases not matched to a gene: 6. The CDR3 extends over 16 amino acids. Germline-derived CDR1 and CDR2 are PRHDT and FYEKMQ (reference sequence). The CDR3 DNA is TGTGCCAGCAGCTTAGATAGCGGGAGGCCGACAGAGACCCAGTACTTC. Translated, it gives CASSLDSGRPTETQYF.

This chain uses TRBV2 with TRBJ2-2; tentatively, D is TRBD2 (6 bases). V lost 6 bases and J lost 7, with 15 bases in between. Germline V CDR1 and CDR2: SNHLY, FYNNEI. This CDR3 comprises 14 residues. The CDR3 region is CASRGSREVGELFF. For the CDR3, the DNA is TGTGCCAGCAGAGGCTCCAGGGAGGTCGGGGAGCTGTTTTTT.

The chain joins TRBV19 to TRBJ1-2; D is ambiguous. The germline V gene has CDR1 LNHDA and CDR2 SQIVND (reference sequence). The CDR3 is 13 residues long. Between the trimmed V and J ends, which lost 3 bases and 8 bases, there was a span of 13 bases. CDR3 residues: CASSIWRDHGYTF. The DNA for the CDR3 is TGTGCCAGTAGTATTTGGAGGGATCACGGCTACACCTTC.

This clone was counted only a few times. V is TRBV6-1 and J is TRBJ2-5; 14 bases agree with TRBD2. CDR3 length: 18 residues. Trimming at V came to 3 bases and at J to 5 bases, leaving 11 bases not matched to a gene. CDR1 is MNHNS, CDR2 SASEGT, per germline. CDR3: CASSDTPGLAGVQETQYF. The CDR3 DNA reads TGTGCCAGCAGTGACACTCCGGGACTAGCGGGAGTACAGGAGACCCAGTACTTC.

The chain uses TRBV6-5 and TRBJ2-5; 7 bases are a match to TRBD1. Unmatched junction bases numbered 3, after V lost 4 bases and J lost 1 base. The CDR3 runs to 14 residues. Germline V CDR1 and CDR2: MNHEY, SVGAGI. CDR3 sequence reads: CASSSDRVQETQYF. In DNA, the CDR3 is TGTGCCAGCAGTTCAGACAGGGTCCAAGAGACCCAGTACTTC.

The rearrangement joins TRBV27 to TRBJ1-4; 10 bases agree with TRBD1. The CDR3 has 16 amino acids. In germline, CDR1 is MNHEY, CDR2 SMNVEV (reference sequence). After removal of 3 bases from V and 4 bases from J, the junction contained 5 bases not matched to a gene. The CDR3 sequence is CASSFDRGLSNEKLFF. Here the CDR3 DNA reads TGTGCCAGCAGTTTCGACAGGGGGCTTAGTAATGAAAAACTGTTTTTT.

This chain connects TRBV27 to TRBJ2-7; 11 bases match TRBD2. Trimming at V came to 5 bases and at J to 3 bases, leaving 9 bases not matched to a gene. The CDR3 length is 16 residues. Germline CDR1 is MNHEY and CDR2 is SMNVEV (reference sequence). The CDR3 region is CASSPMGLAALYEQYF. Written as DNA, the CDR3 is TGTGCCAGCAGTCCCATGGGACTAGCGGCACTCTACGAGCAGTACTTC.

V is TRBV5-1 and J is TRBJ2-2, with D possibly being TRBD2 (6 bases). The V gene lost 4 bases and the J gene lost 2 bases, with 15 bases spanning the gap. There are 16 residues in the CDR3. Germline assignment: CDR1 SGHRS and CDR2 YFSETQ. CDR3 bases: TGCGCCAGCAGCCCCGGGGTAGCGGATAACACCGGGGAGCTGTTTTTT. This gives the protein CASSPGVADNTGELFF. The full variable domain, in which reference TRBV5-1 and TRBJ2-2 provide the parts outside the CDR3, is KAGVTQTPRYLIKTRGQQVTLSCSPISGHRSVSWYQQTPGQGLQFLFEYFSETQRNKGNFPGRFSGRQFSNSRSEMNVSTLELGDSALYLCASSPGVADNTGELFFGEGSRLTVL.

The chain has TRBV30 and TRBJ1-6, with no clear D. V gave up 2 bases and J gave up 9 bases, with 11 bases separating them. Germline V gene sequence: CDR1 GTSNPN, CDR2 SVGIG (reference sequence). The CDR3 extends over 13 amino acids. The CDR3 protein is CAWSSVQASPLHF. In DNA, the CDR3 is TGTGCCTGGAGTTCAGTGCAGGCTTCACCCCTCCACTTT.

V gene TRBV5-6 combines with J gene TRBJ2-2, with a possible D match to TRBD1 (7 bases). Germline CDR1 SGHDT, CDR2 YYEEEE. V lost 1 base and J 3 bases, leaving 13 bases between the germline ends. CDR3 length equals 16 residues. CDR3 in amino acids: CASSLFVRGDTGELFF. In DNA, the CDR3 is TGTGCCAGCAGCTTGTTCGTCAGGGGGGACACCGGGGAGCTGTTTTTT.

This chain links TRBV2 with TRBJ2-5, with 11 bases fitting TRBD2. Germline CDR1 and CDR2: SNHLY and FYNNEI. The CDR3 spans 15 residues. Losses at the gene ends were 5 bases for V and 5 bases for J; bases not matched to a gene: 7. CDR3 sequence (DNA): TGTGCCAGCAGTAATAGCGGGGGGGCCGGGGAGACCCAGTACTTC. Its protein is CASSNSGGAGETQYF.

The chain combines TRBV28 with TRBJ2-7; 13 bases are shared with TRBD2. The trim removed 4 bases at V and 7 bases at J, leaving 19 bases unmatched. This CDR3 region has 19 residues. The germline V gene encodes CDR1 MDHEN and CDR2 SYDVKM. Here the CDR3 reads CASSSRLRGTSGVPGEQYF. Here the CDR3 DNA reads TGTGCCAGCAGTTCCCGTCTCCGAGGGACTAGCGGGGTACCCGGGGAGCAGTACTTC.

J is TRBJ2-7 and V is TRBV11-2; a possible D gene is TRBD1 (6 bases). The CDR3 runs 14 residues. V was trimmed by 5 bases and J by 4 bases, leaving 15 bases between them. Looked up from germline, CDR1 is SGHAT and CDR2 is FQNNGV. This CDR3 reads CASSLTGTVYEQYF. DNA for the CDR3: TGTGCCAGCAGCCTCACAGGGACCGTTTACGAGCAGTACTTC.

The chain combines TRBV24-1 with TRBJ1-5; 8 nucleotides match TRBD1. J gave up 16 bases and V 4 bases, and 23 bases lay outside the gene matches. This CDR3 has 17 amino acids. The germline V gene has CDR1 KGHDR and CDR2 SFDVKD. The CDR3 sequence is CATSEGTGGRWNPPRHF. CDR3 DNA: TGTGCCACCAGTGAAGGTACAGGGGGGCGGTGGAACCCCCCTAGACATTTT.

The count of this clone is one. This chain connects TRBV5-4 to TRBJ1-2; D unresolved. Trimming cost V 0 bases and J 7 bases, with 10 bases left between them. Germline CDR1 reads SGHNT; CDR2 reads YYREEE (reference sequence). The length of the CDR3 is 13 residues. CDR3 in amino acids: CASSLGREGGYTF. CDR3 sequence (DNA): TGTGCCAGCAGCTTGGGCCGGGAGGGTGGCTACACCTTC.

This chain uses TRBV11-3 with TRBJ1-2; D possibly corresponds to TRBD1 (5 bases). Per the germline V gene, CDR1 is SGHNT and CDR2 is YENEEA. V shed 2 bases and J shed 2 bases, with 9 bases lying between them. The CDR3 runs to 14 residues. The CDR3 nucleotides read TGTGCCAGCAGCTTAACAGGAGTAAACTATGGCTACACCTTC. This encodes CASSLTGVNYGYTF.

The CDR3 bases are TGTGCCAGCAGTGTTATCGGGGAGCTGTTTTTT. This encodes CASSVIGELFF. The chain carries TRBV2 and TRBJ2-2; no firm D call. Germline-derived CDR1 and CDR2 are SNHLY and FYNNEI. V lost 4 bases to trimming and J lost 7 bases, with 4 bases between them. The CDR3 is 11 residues long.

The chain links TRBV28 to TRBJ1-1; 8 nucleotides line up with TRBD1. The J segment lost 6 bases and the V segment lost 6 bases, leaving 12 bases of the junction unmatched. The CDR3 length is 15 residues. CDR1 and CDR2 from the germline V gene are MDHEN and SYDVKM. The CDR3 nucleotides are TGTGCCAGCAGCCGCCATGGACAGGGTATCCCTGAAGCTTTCTTT. Translated, it gives CASSRHGQGIPEAFF. Filled out from reference TRBV28 and TRBJ1-1, the complete variable domain reads DVKVTQSSRYLVKRTGEKVFLECVQDMDHENMFWYRQDPGLGLRLIYFSYDVKMKEKGDIPEGYSVSREKKERFSLILESASTNQTSMYLCASSRHGQGIPEAFFGQGTRLTVV.

The CDR3 spells CATSDGQEYSNQPQHF. The DNA of the CDR3 is TGTGCCACCAGTGATGGACAGGAGTATAGCAATCAGCCCCAGCATTTT. The chain joins TRBV24-1 to TRBJ1-5; 7 bases line up with TRBD1. The germline gives CDR1 KGHDR, CDR2 SFDVKD. J lost 0 bases, V lost 3 bases, and 4 bases had no gene match. The CDR3 totals 16 residues.

The CDR3 is CATLTGGGYGYTF. The CDR3 nucleotides are TGTGCCACCCTGACTGGTGGAGGGTATGGCTACACCTTC. The V gene is TRBV10-3, the J gene TRBJ1-2; D call uncertain. CDR1 ENHRY and CDR2 SYGVKD come from the germline V gene. CDR3 size: 13 residues. Trimming cost V 10 bases and J 5 bases, with 17 bases left between them.